One and the same sample provided the 8 T cell receptor beta chains below, sequenced in a study of blood T cells in healthy people across ages. A sample-barcoded 5' primer and a J-beta primer mix were used in a second PCR of about 7 to 12 cycles. TCRdb ran MiXCR on the 5' RACE reads and lists one entry per CDR3 protein. The sample holds over a million distinct CDR3 sequences, roughly 43% seen once. The sample was blood. All receptors come from a woman between 18 and 30 years old in good health.

This clonotype showed up just a few times. The rearrangement links TRBV6-5 to TRBJ1-1; perhaps TRBD1 as D (6 bases). The CDR3 loop spans 13 amino acids. The V end was cut by 2 bases, the J end by 3 bases, with 7 bases between. Germline assignment: CDR1 MNHEY and CDR2 SVGAGI. CDR3 sequence (DNA): TGTGCCAGCAGTTACGAGGGGGACACTGAAGCTTTCTTT. This gives the protein CASSYEGDTEAFF.

This chain uses TRBV4-3 with TRBJ2-7, with 7 nucleotides matching TRBD2. This CDR3 comprises 15 residues. The ends lost 3 bases at V and 0 bases at J; junction bases unmatched: 5. Germline CDR1 reads LGHNA; CDR2 reads YSLEER. This chain's CDR3 is CASSQGTSDSYEQYF. The CDR3 bases are TGCGCCAGCAGCCAGGGAACTAGCGACTCCTACGAGCAGTACTTC.

The gene calls are TRBV20-1 and TRBJ1-1, with a weak D call TRBD1 (6 bases). This CDR3 is 14 amino acids long. The ends were cut back, 1 base at V and 1 base at J, with 10 bases in the middle. Germline lookup yields CDR1 DFQATT and CDR2 SNEGSKA (reference sequence). CDR3 in DNA: TGCAGTGCTAGAGGAACAGGGCCGAACACTGAAGCTTTCTTT. This codes for CSARGTGPNTEAFF.

This chain connects TRBV29-1 to TRBJ2-7; D gene uncertain. The V end lost 7 bases, the J end lost 0 bases, and 16 bases lay between the germline ends. This CDR3 is built from 14 residues. Per germline, CDR1 SQVTM and CDR2 ANQGSEA. CDR3 residues: CSALPGSSSYEQYF. The CDR3, as DNA: TGCAGCGCCCTCCCCGGCTCCAGCTCCTACGAGCAGTACTTC.

This clonotype occurred a few times. The chain is built from TRBV7-2 and TRBJ1-1, with 7 nucleotides matching TRBD1. The trim removed 8 bases at V and 0 bases at J, leaving 3 bases unmatched. There are 13 residues in the CDR3. Germline CDR1 SGHTA, CDR2 FQGNSA. The CDR3 region has the DNA TGTGCCAGCGCGGGACAGATGAACACTGAAGCTTTCTTT. It yields the protein CASAGQMNTEAFF.

The chain is built from TRBV4-1 and TRBJ2-3; unclear D gene. Trimming shortened V by 0 bases and J by 8 bases, and 18 bases separated the two germline ends. CDR3 size: 16 residues. Germline V gives CDR1 MGHRA, CDR2 YSYEKL. CDR3: CASSQDASQSLRTQYF. The CDR3 region has the DNA TGCGCCAGCAGCCAAGATGCGTCTCAATCTCTCCGTACGCAGTATTTT.

This chain links TRBV6-5 with TRBJ2-7; the D gene is possibly TRBD1 (6 bases). This CDR3 has 13 amino acids. Germline CDR1 and CDR2: MNHEY and SVGAGI. Trimming stripped 6 bases from V and 1 base from J, with 10 bases between. In nucleotides, the CDR3 is TGTGCCAGCAGATCCAGGGGTTCCTACGAGCAGTACTTC. Translating gives CASRSRGSYEQYF.

The gene calls are TRBV6-1 and TRBJ1-1; D call uncertain. Trimming shortened V by 4 bases and J by 5 bases, and 11 bases separated the two germline ends. The CDR3 consists of 13 residues. In germline, CDR1 is MNHNS, CDR2 SASEGT. The CDR3 loop reads CASSAVVGTEAFF. The CDR3 DNA follows: TGTGCCAGCAGTGCCGTGGTGGGAACTGAAGCTTTCTTT.